The present entry profiles one T cell receptor beta chain with its context. Profiled with immunoSEQ multiplex PCR; TCRdb holds only in-frame clones, not every one. The table includes about 380,000 clones, 85% to 90% detected once. The data belong to a study of blood T cell repertoires in COVID-19. Those enrolled, adults aged roughly 18 to 90 years, came from 24 US areas. Allocation to cohorts depended on clinical history reported by the participants. Recovery among Cohort 3 donors was established by two negative PCRs, clearance, or symptom resolution. V lost 3 bases to trimming and J lost 7 bases, with 10 bases between them. Germline CDR1 reads LNHNV; CDR2 reads YYDKDF (reference sequence). This CDR3 region has 13 residues.

This TCR came from a woman aged 18-29 years who had recovered from COVID-19. The V gene is TRBV15, the J gene TRBJ1-5, with unresolved D. Sequencing was carried out using PBMCs or T cells enriched from blood (not recorded which). The CDR3 sequence: CATSREVGQPQHF. Written as DNA, the CDR3 is TGTGCCACCAGCAGGGAGGTCGGGCAGCCCCAGCATTTT.